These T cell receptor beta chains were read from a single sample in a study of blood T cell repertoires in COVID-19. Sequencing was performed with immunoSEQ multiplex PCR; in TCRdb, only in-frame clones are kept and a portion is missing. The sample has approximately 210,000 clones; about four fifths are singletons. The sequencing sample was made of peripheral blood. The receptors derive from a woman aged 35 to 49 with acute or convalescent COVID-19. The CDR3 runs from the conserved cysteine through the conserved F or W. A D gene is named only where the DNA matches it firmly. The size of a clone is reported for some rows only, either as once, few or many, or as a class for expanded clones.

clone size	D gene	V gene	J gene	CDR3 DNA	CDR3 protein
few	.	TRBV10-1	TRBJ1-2	TGCGCCAGCAGTGAAGGGGGTGGCTACACCTTC	CASSEGGGYTF
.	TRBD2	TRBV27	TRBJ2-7	TGTGCCAGCAGTCCGCCCGTTAGAACGGGAGGCGAGCAGTACTTC	CASSPPVRTGGEQYF
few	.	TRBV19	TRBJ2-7	TGTGCCAGTAGTAGGCAGCAGGGAAGCAACGAGCAGTACTTC	CASSRQQGSNEQYF
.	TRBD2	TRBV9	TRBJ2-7	TGTGCCAGCAGCCAGACTAGCGGGCCCACCTACGAGCAGTACTTC	CASSQTSGPTYEQYF
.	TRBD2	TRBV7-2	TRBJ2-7	TGTGCCAGCAGCCCTAGCGGGAGTTTCTATATCTCCTACGAGCAGTACTTC	CASSPSGSFYISYEQYF
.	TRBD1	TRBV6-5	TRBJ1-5	TGTGCCAGCAGTTACGGGACAGGGGGGCAGCCCCAGCATTTT	CASSYGTGGQPQHF
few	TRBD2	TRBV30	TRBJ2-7	TGTGCCTGGAGGGGGGGGAGCTCCTACGAGCAGTACTTC	CAWRGGSSYEQYF
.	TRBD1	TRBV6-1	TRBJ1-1	TGTGCCAGCAGTGAACTCCTTCCGGGACAGGGACATGAGGCTTTCTTT	CASSELLPGQGHEAFF
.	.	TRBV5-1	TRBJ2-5	TGCGCCAGCAGCTTGGTAGAAGGAGAAGAGACCCAGTACTTC	CASSLVEGEETQYF
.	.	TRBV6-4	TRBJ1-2	TGTGCCAGCAGTGACCCGGTTTGGTGGGGCTACACCTTC	CASSDPVWWGYTF
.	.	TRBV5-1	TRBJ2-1	TGCGCCAGCAGCTCAACAGGGAGCTCCTACAATGAGCAGTTCTTC	CASSSTGSSYNEQFF
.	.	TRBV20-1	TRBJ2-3	TGCAGTGCTCGTGGGGGGAGGGGGATGATGTATACGCAGTATTTT	CSARGGRGMMYTQYF
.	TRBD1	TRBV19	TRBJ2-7	TGTGCCAGTGGCCTCAACAGGGGGAACGAGCAGTACTTC	CASGLNRGNEQYF
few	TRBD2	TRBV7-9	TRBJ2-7	TGTGCCAGCAGCCTAGCGGGAGGGCCGGGAGAGCAGTACTTC	CASSLAGGPGEQYF
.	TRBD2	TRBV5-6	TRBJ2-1	TGTGCCAGCAGCGGTCGGGGGACTAGCGGAACCAATACGTACAATGAGCAGTTCTTC	CASSGRGTSGTNTYNEQFF
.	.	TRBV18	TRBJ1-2	TGTGCCAGCTCCCCCAGGGAAAGGGGCGGCTACACCTTC	CASSPRERGGYTF